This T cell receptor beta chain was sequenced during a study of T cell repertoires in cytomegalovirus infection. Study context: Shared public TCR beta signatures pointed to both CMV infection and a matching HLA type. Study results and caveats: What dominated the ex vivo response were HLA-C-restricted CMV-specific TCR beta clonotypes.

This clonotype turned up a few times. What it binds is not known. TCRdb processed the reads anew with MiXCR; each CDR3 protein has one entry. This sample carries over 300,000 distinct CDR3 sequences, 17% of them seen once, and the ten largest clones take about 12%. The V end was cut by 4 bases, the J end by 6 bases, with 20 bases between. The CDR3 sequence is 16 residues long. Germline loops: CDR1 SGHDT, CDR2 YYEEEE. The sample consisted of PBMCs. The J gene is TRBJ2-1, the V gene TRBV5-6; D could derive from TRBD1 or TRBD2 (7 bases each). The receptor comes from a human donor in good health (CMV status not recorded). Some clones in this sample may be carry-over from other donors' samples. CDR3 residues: CASSPTGRVVFNEQFF. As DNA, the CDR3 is TGTGCCAGCAGCCCGACAGGGAGGGTGGTCTTCAATGAGCAGTTCTTC.